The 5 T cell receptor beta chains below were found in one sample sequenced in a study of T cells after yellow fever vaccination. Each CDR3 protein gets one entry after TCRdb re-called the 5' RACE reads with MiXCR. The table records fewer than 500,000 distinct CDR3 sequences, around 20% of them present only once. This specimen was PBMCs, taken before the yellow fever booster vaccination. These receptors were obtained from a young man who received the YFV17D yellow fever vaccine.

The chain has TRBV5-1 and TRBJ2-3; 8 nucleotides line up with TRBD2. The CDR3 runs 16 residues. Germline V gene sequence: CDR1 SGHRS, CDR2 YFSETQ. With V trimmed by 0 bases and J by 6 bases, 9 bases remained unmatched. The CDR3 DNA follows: TGCGCCAGCAGCTTGGCCGGCGGGGGGCCCGTGGATACGCAGTATTTT. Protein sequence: CASSLAGGGPVDTQYF. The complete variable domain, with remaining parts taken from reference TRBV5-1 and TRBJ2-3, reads KAGVTQTPRYLIKTRGQQVTLSCSPISGHRSVSWYQQTPGQGLQFLFEYFSETQRNKGNFPGRFSGRQFSNSRSEMNVSTLELGDSALYLCASSLAGGGPVDTQYFGPGTRLTVL.

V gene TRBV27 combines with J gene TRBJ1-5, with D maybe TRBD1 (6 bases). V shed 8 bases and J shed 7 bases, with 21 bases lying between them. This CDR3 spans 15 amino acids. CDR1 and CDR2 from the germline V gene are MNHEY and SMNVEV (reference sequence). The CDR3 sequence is CASGTLRGGAQPQHF. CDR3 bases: TGTGCCAGCGGAACACTCAGGGGTGGTGCCCAGCCCCAGCATTTT.

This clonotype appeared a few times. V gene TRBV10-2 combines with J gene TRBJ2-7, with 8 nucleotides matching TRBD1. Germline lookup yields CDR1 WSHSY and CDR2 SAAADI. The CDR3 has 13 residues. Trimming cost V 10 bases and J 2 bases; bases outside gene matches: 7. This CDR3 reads CATSGQETYEQYV. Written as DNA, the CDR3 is TGCGCCACCTCGGGACAGGAGACCTACGAGCAGTACGTC.

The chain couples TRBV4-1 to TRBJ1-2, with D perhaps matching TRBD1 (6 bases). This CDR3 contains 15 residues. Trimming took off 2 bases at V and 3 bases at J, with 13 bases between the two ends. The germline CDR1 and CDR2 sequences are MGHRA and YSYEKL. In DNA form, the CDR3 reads TGCGCCAGCAGCCAAACGCGGGGGCTAGACTATGGCTACACCTTC. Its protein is CASSQTRGLDYGYTF.

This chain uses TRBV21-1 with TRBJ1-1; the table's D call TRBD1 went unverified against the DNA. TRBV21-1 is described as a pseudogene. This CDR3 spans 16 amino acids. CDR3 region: CASSPIYPKGDTEAFF. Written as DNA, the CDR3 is TGTGCCAGCAGCCCTATTTACCCAAAGGGGGACACTGAAGCTTTCTTT.